Each of the 20 T cell receptor beta chains below was sequenced from the same sample in a study of regulatory T cells in long-lasting Graves disease. The authors built TCR beta libraries using iRepertoire HTBI primers and Arm-PCR of CDR3 regions. TCRdb itself ran the multiplex PCR reads through MiXCR, one entry per CDR3 protein. The data contain roughly 610,000 distinct CDR3 sequences, roughly 15% of them seen just once; the ten biggest clones take up approximately 18%. Described time point: newly diagnosed GD, antithyroid drugs for less than 3 months. Isolated PBMC RNA provided the starting material for the TCR library. This same sample was also part of a study on T cells in Graves' hyperthyroidism and ophthalmopathy.

Here the sequenced sample was peripheral blood mononuclear cells (PBMCs), taken at new diagnosis, from a patient treated with antithyroid drugs. The receptors were sampled from a woman aged 30 to 39 with Graves disease.

This clonotype was picked up many times. In DNA, the CDR3 is TGTGCCAGCAGTGCCTACATAGACAATGAGCAGTTCTTC. Amino acid sequence: CASSAYIDNEQFF. The chain has TRBV28 and TRBJ2-1; D unresolved. V was shortened by 5 bases and J by 5 bases, with 10 bases between the two germline ends. This CDR3 spans 13 amino acids. Germline CDR1 reads MDHEN; CDR2 reads SYDVKM.

This clonotype was counted many times. V gene TRBV7-8 combines with J gene TRBJ2-7; D is unresolved. CDR3 length: 13 residues. Germline V gene sequence: CDR1 SGHVS, CDR2 FQNEAQ. The V gene lost 5 bases and the J gene lost 4 bases, with 12 bases spanning the gap. CDR3 residues: CASSQIYTYEQYF. In DNA, the CDR3 is TGTGCCAGCAGCCAAATATATACATACGAGCAGTACTTC.

V and J are TRBV3-1 and TRBJ1-3; D is unclear. The CDR3 runs 15 residues. The germline V gene has CDR1 LGHDT and CDR2 YNNKEL (reference sequence). V lost 0 bases and J 0 bases, leaving 6 bases between the germline ends. The CDR3 bases are TGTGCCAGCAGCCAAGACACGGTCTCTGGAAACACCATATATTTT. This sequence encodes CASSQDTVSGNTIYF.

This chain joins TRBV13 and TRBJ2-7; D gene ambiguous. Germline CDR1 and CDR2: PRHDT and FYEKMQ (reference sequence). The V end lost 2 bases, the J end lost 6 bases, and 8 bases lay between the germline ends. This CDR3 contains 12 residues. CDR3 bases: TGTGCCAGCAGCTTAATTCCGGGCGAGCAGTACTTC. It yields the protein CASSLIPGEQYF.

In this sample, this clonotype turned up many times. CDR3 amino acids: CASSQSSGTVANQPQHF. CDR3 in DNA: TGTGCCAGCAGTCAGAGCTCCGGGACAGTAGCCAATCAGCCCCAGCATTTT. The V gene is TRBV6-1, the J gene TRBJ1-5, with 7 bases lining up with TRBD1. The V segment lost 5 bases and the J segment 3 bases; nucleotides outside the gene matches: 13. Germline CDR1 reads MNHNS; CDR2 reads SASEGT. The CDR3 has 17 amino acids.

The CDR3 here is CSAEKWDRENEQFF. CDR3 DNA sequence: TGCAGTGCTGAGAAGTGGGACAGGGAGAATGAGCAGTTCTTC. The genes are TRBV20-1 and TRBJ2-1, with 9 bases fitting TRBD1. Trimming cost V 5 bases and J 7 bases; bases outside gene matches: 9. Germline V gives CDR1 DFQATT, CDR2 SNEGSKA (reference sequence). The CDR3 runs 14 residues.

This clonotype was recorded many times. DNA for the CDR3: TGTGCCAGCAGTTACTCGAGCCTCTTGGAGACCCAGTACTTC. As protein: CASSYSSLLETQYF. The chain links TRBV6-6 to TRBJ2-5, with unresolved D. This CDR3 spans 14 amino acids. CDR1 and CDR2 from the germline V gene are MNHNY and SVGAGI (reference sequence). The V gene lost 0 bases and the J gene lost 5 bases, with 10 bases spanning the gap.

V and J are TRBV7-2 and TRBJ2-3; unclear D gene. The germline V gene encodes CDR1 SGHTA and CDR2 FQGNSA. The V and J ends lost 5 bases and 3 bases respectively, with 12 bases between them. The CDR3 spans 14 residues. The CDR3 bases are TGTGCCAGCAGCCCCCCTAAAGGGACAGATACGCAGTATTTT. Its translation: CASSPPKGTDTQYF.

This clonotype was found many times. The chain joins TRBV12-3 or TRBV12-4 to TRBJ1-1; D is undetermined. This CDR3 has 11 residues. V shed 2 bases and J shed 10 bases, with 8 bases lying between them. CDR3 sequence: CASSLNRGAFF. In nucleotides, the CDR3 is TGTGCCAGCAGTTTAAACCGGGGAGCTTTCTTT.

Ten or more counts support this clonotype. The rearrangement links TRBV6-5 to TRBJ1-1; D is undetermined. Trimming took off 0 bases at V and 9 bases at J, with 23 bases between the two ends. This CDR3 region has 17 residues. Germline CDR1 reads MNHEY; CDR2 reads SVGAGI. The DNA of the CDR3 is TGTGCCAGCAGTTACTCCTCAGGTGACATTTTTACACTGAAAGCTTTCTTT. As protein: CASSYSSGDIFTLKAFF.

The table lists this clonotype with many counts. The V gene is TRBV6-5, the J gene TRBJ2-3; 7 nucleotides match TRBD1. CDR1 is MNHEY and CDR2 is SVGAGI in the germline V gene. The CDR3 runs 15 residues. The V gene end was trimmed by 2 bases and the J gene end by 1 base; junction bases not matched to a gene: 3. CDR3 in amino acids: CASSYGQARTDTQYF. DNA of the CDR3: TGTGCCAGCAGTTACGGACAGGCTCGCACAGATACGCAGTATTTT.

The chain employs TRBV18 and TRBJ2-7; no reliable D call. Germline V gene data show CDR1 as KGHSH and CDR2 as LQKENI. This CDR3 spans 15 amino acids. The V end was cut by 0 bases, the J end by 6 bases, with 15 bases between. CDR3 in DNA: TGTGCCAGCTCACCACCTTTGGGCCAGGCCCGCGAGCAGTACTTC. Protein sequence: CASSPPLGQAREQYF.

In its sample, this clonotype was seen a few times. The rearrangement uses TRBV24-1 and TRBJ1-5, with TRBD1 identical over 7 bases. The V gene's germline CDR1 is KGHDR and CDR2 SFDVKD. Trimming at V came to 4 bases and at J to 4 bases, leaving 6 bases not matched to a gene. The CDR3 loop spans 15 amino acids. In DNA, the CDR3 is TGTGCCACCAGTGACCCCGGACAGGTTAATCAGCCCCAGCATTTT. Translation: CATSDPGQVNQPQHF.

The rearrangement links TRBV27 to TRBJ2-2; D is undetermined. CDR1 MNHEY and CDR2 SMNVEV come from the germline V gene (reference sequence). V lost 6 bases and J 6 bases, leaving 5 bases between the germline ends. The CDR3 has 11 amino acids. DNA of the CDR3: TGTGCCAGCAGATATGCCGGGGAGCTGTTTTTT. This sequence encodes CASRYAGELFF.

This clonotype was recorded a few times. J is TRBJ2-7 and V is TRBV11-2; no definite D call. The V end lost 0 bases, the J end lost 3 bases, and 9 bases lay between the germline ends. CDR3 length: 14 amino acids. The germline V gene encodes CDR1 SGHAT and CDR2 FQNNGV. The CDR3 spells CASSLDRRLYEQYF. CDR3 DNA: TGTGCCAGCAGCTTAGATCGGCGCCTCTACGAGCAGTACTTC.

At least ten counts were recorded for this clonotype. The chain employs TRBV11-1 and TRBJ1-2; D gene ambiguous. Germline V gene sequence: CDR1 SGHAT, CDR2 FQDESV (reference sequence). V was clipped by 3 bases and J by 2 bases, with 7 bases between them. CDR3 length: 13 residues. This CDR3 reads CASSFELNYGYTF. The CDR3 DNA follows: TGTGCCAGCAGCTTCGAGCTAAACTATGGCTACACCTTC.

This clonotype was detected ten times or more. This chain joins TRBV24-1 and TRBJ1-1, with D tentatively TRBD1 (5 bases). The germline V gene has CDR1 KGHDR and CDR2 SFDVKD. Trimming pared 12 bases from V and 3 bases from J, leaving 22 bases between. The CDR3 is made up of 15 amino acids. The CDR3 DNA reads TGTGCCCTTCTACGGAGGGGAAGACTTTACACTGAAGCTTTCTTT. Its translation: CALLRRGRLYTEAFF.

This clonotype was recorded a few times. The V and J genes are TRBV10-3 and TRBJ2-1, with TRBD2 as a possible D gene (5 bases). The germline gives CDR1 ENHRY, CDR2 SYGVKD. V lost 2 bases, J lost 7 bases, and 24 bases lay in between. The CDR3 extends over 18 amino acids. Written as DNA, the CDR3 is TGTGCCATCAGTGAGCGGGTGCCCCGGGATCCACCGGGTAATGAGCAGTTCTTC. Protein: CAISERVPRDPPGNEQFF.

The chain employs TRBV19 and TRBJ1-5; the D gene is possibly TRBD1 (5 bases). Germline V gene lookup returns CDR1 LNHDA and CDR2 SQIVND (reference sequence). V shed 5 bases and J shed 3 bases, with 14 bases lying between them. The CDR3 runs 15 residues. The chain's CDR3 is CASSPPDRVNQPQHF. The CDR3 coding sequence is TGTGCCAGTAGTCCCCCAGACAGAGTCAATCAGCCCCAGCATTTT.

The chain recombines TRBV5-1 with TRBJ1-5; D is possibly TRBD1 (5 bases). Germline loops: CDR1 SGHRS, CDR2 YFSETQ. The CDR3 spans 15 residues. Trimming removed 4 bases from V and 4 bases from J, with 15 bases in between. CDR3 bases: TGCGCCAGCAGCCCCTCCGGGACCATGAATCAGCCCCAGCATTTT. It yields the protein CASSPSGTMNQPQHF.